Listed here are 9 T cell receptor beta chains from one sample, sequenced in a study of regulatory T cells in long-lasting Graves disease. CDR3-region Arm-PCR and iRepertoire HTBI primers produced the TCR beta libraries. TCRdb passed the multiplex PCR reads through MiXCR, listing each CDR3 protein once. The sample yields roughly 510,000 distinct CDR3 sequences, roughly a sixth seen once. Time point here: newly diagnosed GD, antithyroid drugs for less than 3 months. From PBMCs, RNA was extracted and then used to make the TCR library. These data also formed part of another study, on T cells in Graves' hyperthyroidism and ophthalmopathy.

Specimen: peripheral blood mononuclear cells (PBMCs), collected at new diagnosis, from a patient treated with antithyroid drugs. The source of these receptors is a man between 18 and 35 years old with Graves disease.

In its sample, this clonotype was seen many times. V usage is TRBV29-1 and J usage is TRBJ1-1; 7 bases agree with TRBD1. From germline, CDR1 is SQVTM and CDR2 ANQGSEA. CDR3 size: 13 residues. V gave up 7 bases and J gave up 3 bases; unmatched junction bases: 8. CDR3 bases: TGCAGCGCCAAGACAGGGCGCTACACTGAAGCTTTCTTT. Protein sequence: CSAKTGRYTEAFF.

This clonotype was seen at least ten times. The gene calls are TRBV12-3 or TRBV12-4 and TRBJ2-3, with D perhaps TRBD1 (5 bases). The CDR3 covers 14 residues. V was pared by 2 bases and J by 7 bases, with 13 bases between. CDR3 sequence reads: CASSLPQGANTQYF. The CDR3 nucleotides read TGTGCCAGCAGTTTACCCCAGGGCGCAAATACGCAGTATTTT.

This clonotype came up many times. CDR3 DNA sequence: TGTGCTAGTGGACCGGGACAGGGCACCTACGAGCAGTACTTC. It codes for CASGPGQGTYEQYF. This chain connects TRBV12-5 to TRBJ2-7, with 9 bases lining up with TRBD1. The CDR3 length is 14 residues. The ends lost 6 bases at V and 2 bases at J; junction bases unmatched: 5. CDR1 is LGHNT, CDR2 FRNRAP, per germline.

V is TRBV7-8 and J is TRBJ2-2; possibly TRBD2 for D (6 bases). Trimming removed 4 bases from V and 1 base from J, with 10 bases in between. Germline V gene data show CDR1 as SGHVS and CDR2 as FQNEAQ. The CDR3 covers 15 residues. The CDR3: CASSSGGVNTGELFF. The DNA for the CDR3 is TGTGCCAGCAGCTCTGGAGGGGTGAACACCGGGGAGCTGTTTTTT.

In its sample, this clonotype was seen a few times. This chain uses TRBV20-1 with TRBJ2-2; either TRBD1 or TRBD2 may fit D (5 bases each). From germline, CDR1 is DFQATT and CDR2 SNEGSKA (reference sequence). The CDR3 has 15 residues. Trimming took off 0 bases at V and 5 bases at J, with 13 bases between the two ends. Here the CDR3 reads CSARDMGRGTGELFF. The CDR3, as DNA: TGCAGTGCTAGAGATATGGGGCGAGGGACCGGGGAGCTGTTTTTT.

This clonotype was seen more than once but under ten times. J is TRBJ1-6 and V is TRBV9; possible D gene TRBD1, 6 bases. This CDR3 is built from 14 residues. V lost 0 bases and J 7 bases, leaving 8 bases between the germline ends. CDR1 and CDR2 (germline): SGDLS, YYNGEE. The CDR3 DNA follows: TGTGCCAGCAGCGTAGCAGGGGCCAATTCACCCCTCCACTTT. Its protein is CASSVAGANSPLHF.

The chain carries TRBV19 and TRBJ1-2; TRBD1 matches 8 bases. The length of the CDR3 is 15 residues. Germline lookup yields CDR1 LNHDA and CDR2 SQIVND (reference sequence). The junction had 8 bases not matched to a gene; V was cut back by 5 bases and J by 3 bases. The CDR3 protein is CASSVFPGGDYGYTF. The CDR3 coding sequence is TGTGCCAGTAGTGTATTCCCAGGGGGCGACTATGGCTACACCTTC.

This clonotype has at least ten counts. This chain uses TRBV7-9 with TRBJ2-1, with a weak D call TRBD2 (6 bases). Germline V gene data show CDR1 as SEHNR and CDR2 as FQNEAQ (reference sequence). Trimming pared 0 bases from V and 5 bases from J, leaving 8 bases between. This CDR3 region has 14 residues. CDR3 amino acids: CASSLASGNNEQFF. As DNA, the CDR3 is TGTGCCAGCAGCTTAGCTAGCGGTAACAATGAGCAGTTCTTC.

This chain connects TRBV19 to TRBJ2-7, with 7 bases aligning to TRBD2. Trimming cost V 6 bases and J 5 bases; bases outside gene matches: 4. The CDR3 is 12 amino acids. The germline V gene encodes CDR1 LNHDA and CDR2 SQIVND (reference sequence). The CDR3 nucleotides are TGTGCCAGTAGCGGGAGGTCGGACGAGCAGTACTTC. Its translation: CASSGRSDEQYF.